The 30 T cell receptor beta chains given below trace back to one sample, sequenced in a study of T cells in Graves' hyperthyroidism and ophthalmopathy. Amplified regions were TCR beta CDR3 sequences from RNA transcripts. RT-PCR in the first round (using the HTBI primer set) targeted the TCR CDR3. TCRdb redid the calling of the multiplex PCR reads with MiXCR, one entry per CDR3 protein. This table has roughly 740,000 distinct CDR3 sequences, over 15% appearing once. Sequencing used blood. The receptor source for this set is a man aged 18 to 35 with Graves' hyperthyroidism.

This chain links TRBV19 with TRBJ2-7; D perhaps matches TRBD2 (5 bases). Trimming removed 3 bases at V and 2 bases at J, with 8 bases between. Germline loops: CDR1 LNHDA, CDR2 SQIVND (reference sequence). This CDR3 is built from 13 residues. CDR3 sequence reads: CASSMGEAYEQYF. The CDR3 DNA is TGTGCCAGTAGTATGGGAGAAGCCTACGAGCAGTACTTC.

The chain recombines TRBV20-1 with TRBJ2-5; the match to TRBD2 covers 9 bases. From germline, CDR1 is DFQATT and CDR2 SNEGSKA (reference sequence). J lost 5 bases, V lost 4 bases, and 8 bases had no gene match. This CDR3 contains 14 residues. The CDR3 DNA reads TGCAGTGCTACTCCAGCGGGAGGTGGGGAGACCCAGTACTTC. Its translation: CSATPAGGGETQYF.

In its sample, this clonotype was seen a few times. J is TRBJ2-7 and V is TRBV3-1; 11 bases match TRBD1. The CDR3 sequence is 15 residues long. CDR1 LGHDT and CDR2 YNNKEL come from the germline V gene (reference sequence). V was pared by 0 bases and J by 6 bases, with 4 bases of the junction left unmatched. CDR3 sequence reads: CASSQDLGTGGEQYF. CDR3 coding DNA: TGTGCCAGCAGCCAAGATCTGGGGACAGGGGGCGAGCAGTACTTC.

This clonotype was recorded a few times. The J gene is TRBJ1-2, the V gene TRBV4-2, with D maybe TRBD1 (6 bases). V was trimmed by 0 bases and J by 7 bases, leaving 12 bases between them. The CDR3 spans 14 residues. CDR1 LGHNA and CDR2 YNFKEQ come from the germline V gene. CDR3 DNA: TGTGCCAGCAGCCAAGATTGGACAGTTACTGGCTACACCTTC. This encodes CASSQDWTVTGYTF.

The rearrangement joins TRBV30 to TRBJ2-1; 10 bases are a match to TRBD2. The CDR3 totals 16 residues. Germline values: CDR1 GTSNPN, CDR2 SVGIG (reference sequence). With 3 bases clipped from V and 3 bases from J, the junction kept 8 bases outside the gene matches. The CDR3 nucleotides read TGTGCCTGGAGCCTCGTACTAGCGGGGAACTACAATGAGCAGTTCTTC. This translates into CAWSLVLAGNYNEQFF.

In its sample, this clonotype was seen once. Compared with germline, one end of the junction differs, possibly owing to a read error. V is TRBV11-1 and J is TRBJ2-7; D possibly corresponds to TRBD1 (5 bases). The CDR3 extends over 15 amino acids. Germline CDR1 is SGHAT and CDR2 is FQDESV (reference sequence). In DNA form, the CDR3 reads TGCGCCAGCAGCCAAGATATTCACAGGAGCTACGAGCAGTACTTC. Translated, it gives CASSQDIHRSYEQYF.

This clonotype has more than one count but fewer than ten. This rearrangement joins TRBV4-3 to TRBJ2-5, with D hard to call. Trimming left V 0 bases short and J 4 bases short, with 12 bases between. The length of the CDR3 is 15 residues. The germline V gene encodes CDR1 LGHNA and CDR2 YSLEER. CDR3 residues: CASSQEVRTAETQYF. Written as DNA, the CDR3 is TGCGCCAGCAGCCAAGAAGTGAGGACGGCAGAGACCCAGTACTTC.

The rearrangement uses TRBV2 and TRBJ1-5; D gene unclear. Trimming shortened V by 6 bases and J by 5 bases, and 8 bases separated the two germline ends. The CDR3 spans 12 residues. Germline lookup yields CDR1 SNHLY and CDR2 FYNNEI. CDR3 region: CASRDDDQPQHF. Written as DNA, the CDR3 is TGTGCCAGCAGGGACGACGATCAGCCCCAGCATTTT. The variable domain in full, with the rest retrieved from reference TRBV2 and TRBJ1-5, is EPEVTQTPSHQVTQMGQEVILRCVPISNHLYFYWYRQILGQKVEFLVSFYNNEISEKSEIFDDQFSVERPDGSNFTLKIRSTKLEDSAMYFCASRDDDQPQHFGDGTRLSIL.

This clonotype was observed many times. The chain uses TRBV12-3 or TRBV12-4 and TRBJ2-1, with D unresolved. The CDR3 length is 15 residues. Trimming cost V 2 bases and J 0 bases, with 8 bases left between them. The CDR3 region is CASSLFPTSYNEQFF. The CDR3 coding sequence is TGTGCCAGCAGTTTATTCCCGACCTCCTACAATGAGCAGTTCTTC.

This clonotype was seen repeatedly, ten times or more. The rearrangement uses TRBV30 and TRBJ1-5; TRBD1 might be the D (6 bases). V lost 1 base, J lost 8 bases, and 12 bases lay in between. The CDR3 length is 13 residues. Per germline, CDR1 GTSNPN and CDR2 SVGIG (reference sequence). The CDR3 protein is CAWSGGGLKPQHF. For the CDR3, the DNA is TGTGCCTGGAGTGGGGGGGGGCTGAAGCCCCAGCATTTT.

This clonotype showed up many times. The CDR3, as DNA: TGTGCCAGCAGCTCACTTCGCCGACTAGCGGGACTCTACAATGAGCAGTTCTTC. Translating gives CASSSLRRLAGLYNEQFF. The chain links TRBV11-2 to TRBJ2-1; 11 positions match TRBD2. The germline V gene has CDR1 SGHAT and CDR2 FQNNGV. The CDR3 has 18 residues. V lost 4 bases and J lost 3; bases outside the gene matches: 11.

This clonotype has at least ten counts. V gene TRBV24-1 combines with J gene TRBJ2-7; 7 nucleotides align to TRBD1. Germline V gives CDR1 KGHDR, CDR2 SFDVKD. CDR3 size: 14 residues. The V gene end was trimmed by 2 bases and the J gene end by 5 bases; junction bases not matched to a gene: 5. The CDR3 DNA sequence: TGTGCCACCAGTGATTCTGGACAGGCCGACGAGCAGTACTTC. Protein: CATSDSGQADEQYF.

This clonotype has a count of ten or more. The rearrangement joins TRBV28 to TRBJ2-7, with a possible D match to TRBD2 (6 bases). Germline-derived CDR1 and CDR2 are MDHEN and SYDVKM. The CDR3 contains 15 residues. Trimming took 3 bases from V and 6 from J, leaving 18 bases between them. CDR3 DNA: TGTGCCAGCAGTTTCAATAGTGGGAGGCCCGGCGAGCAGTACTTC. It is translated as CASSFNSGRPGEQYF. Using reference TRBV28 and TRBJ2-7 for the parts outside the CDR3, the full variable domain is DVKVTQSSRYLVKRTGEKVFLECVQDMDHENMFWYRQDPGLGLRLIYFSYDVKMKEKGDIPEGYSVSREKKERFSLILESASTNQTSMYLCASSFNSGRPGEQYFGPGTRLTVT.

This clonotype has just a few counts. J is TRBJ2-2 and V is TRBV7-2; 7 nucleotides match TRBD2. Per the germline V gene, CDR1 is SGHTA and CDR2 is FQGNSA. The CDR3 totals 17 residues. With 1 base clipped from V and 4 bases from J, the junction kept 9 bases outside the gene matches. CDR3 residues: CASSLVGGGPGTGELFF. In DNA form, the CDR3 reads TGTGCCAGCAGCTTAGTGGGGGGAGGGCCGGGCACCGGGGAGCTGTTTTTT.

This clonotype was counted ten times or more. This CDR3 is CASSSTGLPPGYEQYF. The CDR3 DNA follows: TGCGCCAGCAGCTCGACAGGCCTTCCGCCCGGCTACGAGCAGTACTTC. V and J are TRBV5-1 and TRBJ2-7; D possibly corresponds to TRBD1 (6 bases). V gave up 3 bases and J gave up 3 bases, with 19 bases separating them. Looked up from germline, CDR1 is SGHRS and CDR2 is YFSETQ. The length of the CDR3 is 16 residues.

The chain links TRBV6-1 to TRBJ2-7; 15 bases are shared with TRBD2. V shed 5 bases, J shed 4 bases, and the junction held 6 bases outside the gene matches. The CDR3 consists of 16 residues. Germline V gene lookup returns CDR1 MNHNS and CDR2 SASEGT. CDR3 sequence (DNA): TGTGCCAGCAGTCCGAACGGACTAGCGGGAGGGTACGAGCAGTACTTC. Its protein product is CASSPNGLAGGYEQYF.

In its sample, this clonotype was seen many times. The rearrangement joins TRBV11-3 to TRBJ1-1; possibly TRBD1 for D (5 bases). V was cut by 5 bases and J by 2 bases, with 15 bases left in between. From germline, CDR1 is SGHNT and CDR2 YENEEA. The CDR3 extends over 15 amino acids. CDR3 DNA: TGTGCCAGCAGCCCGTTAGGGGTCGGAAACACTGAAGCTTTCTTT. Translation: CASSPLGVGNTEAFF.

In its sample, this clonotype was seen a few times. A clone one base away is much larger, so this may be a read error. The CDR3 DNA reads TGTGCCAGCAGTTTCCAGGGCGAATACGAGCGGTACTTC. It codes for CASSFQGEYERYF. The genes are TRBV12-3 or TRBV12-4 and TRBJ2-7, with a possible D match to TRBD1 (5 bases). The CDR3 has 13 amino acids.

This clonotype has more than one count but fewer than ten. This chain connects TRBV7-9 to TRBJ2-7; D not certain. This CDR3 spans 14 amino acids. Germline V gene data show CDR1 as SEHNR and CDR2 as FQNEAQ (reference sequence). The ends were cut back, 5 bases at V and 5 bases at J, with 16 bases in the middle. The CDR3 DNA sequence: TGTGCCAGCAGCCCCCCCCTACATCGAGACGAGCAGTACTTC. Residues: CASSPPLHRDEQYF. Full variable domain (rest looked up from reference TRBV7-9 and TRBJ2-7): DTGVSQNPRHKITKRGQNVTFRCDPISEHNRLYWYRQTLGQGPEFLTYFQNEAQLEKSRLLSDRFSAERPKGSFSTLEIQRTEQGDSAMYLCASSPPLHRDEQYFGPGTRLTVT.

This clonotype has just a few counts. In DNA, the CDR3 is TGTGCCAGCAGTTATCCAACTAGCGGGAGGGCCCCAGATACGCAGTATTTT. As protein: CASSYPTSGRAPDTQYF. The chain has TRBV6-2 or TRBV6-3 and TRBJ2-3, with 13 positions matching TRBD2. Germline CDR1 reads MNHEY; CDR2 reads SVGEGT. This CDR3 comprises 17 residues. Trimming took 3 bases from V and 4 from J; bases not matched to a gene: 7.

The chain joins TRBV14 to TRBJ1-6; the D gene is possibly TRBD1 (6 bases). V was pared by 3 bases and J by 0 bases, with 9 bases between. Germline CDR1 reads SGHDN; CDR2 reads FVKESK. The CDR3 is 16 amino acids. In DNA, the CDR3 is TGTGCCAGCAGCCATACAGGGAGCTCCTATAATTCACCCCTCCACTTT. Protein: CASSHTGSSYNSPLHF.

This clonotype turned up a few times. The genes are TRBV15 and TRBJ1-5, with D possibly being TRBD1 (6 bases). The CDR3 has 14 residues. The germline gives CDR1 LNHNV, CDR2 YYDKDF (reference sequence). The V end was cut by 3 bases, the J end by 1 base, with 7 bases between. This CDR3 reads CATSRGASNQPQHF. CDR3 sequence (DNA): TGTGCCACCAGCAGGGGGGCAAGCAATCAGCCCCAGCATTTT.

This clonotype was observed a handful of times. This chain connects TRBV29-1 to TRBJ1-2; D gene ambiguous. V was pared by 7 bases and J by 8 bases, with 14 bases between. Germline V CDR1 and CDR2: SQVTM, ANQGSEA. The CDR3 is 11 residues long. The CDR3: CSDGLEGGYTF. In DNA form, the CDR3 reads TGCAGCGACGGACTCGAGGGAGGCTACACCTTC.

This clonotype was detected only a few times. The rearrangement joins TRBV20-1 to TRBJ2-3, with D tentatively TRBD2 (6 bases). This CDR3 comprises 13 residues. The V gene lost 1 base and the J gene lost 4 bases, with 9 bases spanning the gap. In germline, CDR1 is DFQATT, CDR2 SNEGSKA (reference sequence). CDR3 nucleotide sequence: TGCAGTGCTAGAGTCGGCGGGGCAGATACGCAGTATTTT. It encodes CSARVGGADTQYF.

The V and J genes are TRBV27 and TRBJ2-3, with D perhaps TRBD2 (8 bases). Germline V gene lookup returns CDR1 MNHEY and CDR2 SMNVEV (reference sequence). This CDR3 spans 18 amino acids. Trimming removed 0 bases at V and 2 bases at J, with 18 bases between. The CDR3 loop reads CASSLSAGEGAFTDTQYF. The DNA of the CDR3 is TGTGCCAGCAGTTTATCAGCGGGGGAGGGGGCCTTCACAGATACGCAGTATTTT.

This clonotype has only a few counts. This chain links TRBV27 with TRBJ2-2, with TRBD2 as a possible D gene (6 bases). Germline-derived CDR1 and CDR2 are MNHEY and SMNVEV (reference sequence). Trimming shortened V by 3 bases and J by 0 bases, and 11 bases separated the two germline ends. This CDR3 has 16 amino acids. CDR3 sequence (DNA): TGTGCCAGCAGTTTTTTGGGGGGACCGAACACCGGGGAGCTGTTTTTT. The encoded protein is CASSFLGGPNTGELFF.

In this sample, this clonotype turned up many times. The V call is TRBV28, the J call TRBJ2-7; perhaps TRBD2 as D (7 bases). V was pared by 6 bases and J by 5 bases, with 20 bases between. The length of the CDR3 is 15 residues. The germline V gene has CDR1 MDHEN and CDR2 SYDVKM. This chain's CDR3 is CASSPSWGGGDEQYF. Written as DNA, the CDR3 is TGTGCCAGCAGCCCCTCATGGGGGGGCGGCGACGAGCAGTACTTC.

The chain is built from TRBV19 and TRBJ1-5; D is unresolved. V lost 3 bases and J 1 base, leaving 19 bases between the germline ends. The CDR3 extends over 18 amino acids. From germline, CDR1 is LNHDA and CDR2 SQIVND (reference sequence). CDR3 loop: CASSIRPGGPRSNQPQHF. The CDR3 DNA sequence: TGTGCCAGTAGTATCCGTCCCGGAGGGCCTAGAAGCAATCAGCCCCAGCATTTT.

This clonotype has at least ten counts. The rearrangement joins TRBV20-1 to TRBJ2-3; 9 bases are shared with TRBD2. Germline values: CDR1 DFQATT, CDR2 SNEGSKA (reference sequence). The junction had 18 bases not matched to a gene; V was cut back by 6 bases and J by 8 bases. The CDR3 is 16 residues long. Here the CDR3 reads CSARDPTSGPEGTQYF. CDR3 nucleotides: TGCAGTGCCCGGGACCCGACTAGCGGACCGGAGGGTACGCAGTATTTT.

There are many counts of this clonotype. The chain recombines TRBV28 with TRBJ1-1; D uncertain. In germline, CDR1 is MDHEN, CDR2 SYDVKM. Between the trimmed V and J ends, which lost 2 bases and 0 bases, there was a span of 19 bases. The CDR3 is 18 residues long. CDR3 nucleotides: TGTGCCAGCAGTTTAGAGGGTTCGGAGGGATTCATGAACACTGAAGCTTTCTTT. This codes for CASSLEGSEGFMNTEAFF.